The source of this T cell receptor (beta chain) is a study of cytomegalovirus exposure and HLA in healthy donors. Though probably carrying unrecorded immune exposures, donors were nominally healthy at sampling. In the case of this clone: No antigen is known for it.

60 Vbeta and 13 Jbeta primers were used in PCR. Clones were read by immunoSEQ multiplex PCR, and TCRdb kept only the in-frame ones, dropping some. In the table there are about 77,000 clones, approximately 78% of which are singletons. Germline CDR1 SGHRS, CDR2 YFSETQ. There are 12 residues in the CDR3. The V end was cut by 4 bases, the J end by 3 bases, with 6 bases between. Study-wide points: The study dropped some indistinguishable V segments, TRBV6-2 and TRBV6-3 among them.

Sequences were obtained from PBMCs. The receptor was derived from a man aged 35 to 55 in good health and CMV-seronegative. The chain combines TRBV5-1 with TRBJ2-3; D unresolved. As DNA, the CDR3 is TGCGCCAGCAGCCTTTCTACAGATACGCAGTATTTT. Its protein product is CASSLSTDTQYF.